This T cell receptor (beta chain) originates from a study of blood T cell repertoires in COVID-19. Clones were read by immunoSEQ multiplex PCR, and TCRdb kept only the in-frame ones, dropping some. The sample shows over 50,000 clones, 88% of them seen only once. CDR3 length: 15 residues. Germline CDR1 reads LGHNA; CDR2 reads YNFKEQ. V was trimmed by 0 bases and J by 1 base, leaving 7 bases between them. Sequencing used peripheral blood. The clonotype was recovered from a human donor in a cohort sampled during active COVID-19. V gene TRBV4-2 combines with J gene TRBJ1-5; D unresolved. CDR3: CASSQERRSNQPQHF. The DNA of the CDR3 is TGTGCCAGCAGCCAAGAGAGGAGAAGCAATCAGCCCCAGCATTTT.